This T cell receptor beta chain appears in the sequencing data of a study of human T cells and chemical hapten exposure. This clonotype was counted many times. Specified time point: pre-sensitization, week 0. Treatment meaning: therapeutic diphenylcyclopropenone sensitization with weekly scalp DPC. Patch tests were applied only after blood draws. The starting material, unfractionated whole blood, was used for total RNA extraction. Each CDR3 protein is one row after TCRdb ran MiXCR on the RACE reads. The sample carries about 350,000 distinct CDR3 sequences, about 5% recorded once. The source material was whole blood, sampled in connection with sensitization to the hapten diphenylcyclopropenone (DPC). The sequence was collected from a young woman with alopecia areata. Some clones in this sample may be carry-over from other donors' samples.

DNA of the CDR3: TGTGCCAGCGCTTCCCCCCAGGGGGGTCAGCCCCAGCATTTT. It translates to CASASPQGGQPQHF. The chain combines TRBV6-6 with TRBJ1-5, with TRBD1 matching 7 bases. Germline CDR1 MNHNY, CDR2 SVGAGI (reference sequence). This CDR3 is 14 amino acids long. After removal of 8 bases from V and 6 bases from J, the junction contained 10 bases not matched to a gene.